This TCR beta chain was retrieved from a study of T cells in Graves' hyperthyroidism and ophthalmopathy. Trimming left V 6 bases short and J 7 bases short, with 13 bases between. The CDR3 is made up of 14 amino acids. Per germline, CDR1 SNHLY and CDR2 FYNNEI. Authors of the study amplified TCR beta CDR3 regions from RNA transcripts. A set of HTBI primers served as the primers for a first-round RT-PCR of the TCR CDR3. TCRdb re-called the multiplex PCR reads with MiXCR, one entry per CDR3 protein. The top ten clones hold about 30% of a sample with around 430,000 distinct CDR3 sequences, 15% of them seen once. This clonotype was counted ten times or more.

Sequenced sample: blood. This receptor was taken from a young woman with Graves' hyperthyroidism. This chain connects TRBV2 to TRBJ1-6; tentatively, D is TRBD1 (6 bases). The CDR3 here is CASSLDRTNSPLHF. The CDR3 region has the DNA TGTGCCAGCAGCCTCGACAGGACAAATTCACCCCTCCACTTT.